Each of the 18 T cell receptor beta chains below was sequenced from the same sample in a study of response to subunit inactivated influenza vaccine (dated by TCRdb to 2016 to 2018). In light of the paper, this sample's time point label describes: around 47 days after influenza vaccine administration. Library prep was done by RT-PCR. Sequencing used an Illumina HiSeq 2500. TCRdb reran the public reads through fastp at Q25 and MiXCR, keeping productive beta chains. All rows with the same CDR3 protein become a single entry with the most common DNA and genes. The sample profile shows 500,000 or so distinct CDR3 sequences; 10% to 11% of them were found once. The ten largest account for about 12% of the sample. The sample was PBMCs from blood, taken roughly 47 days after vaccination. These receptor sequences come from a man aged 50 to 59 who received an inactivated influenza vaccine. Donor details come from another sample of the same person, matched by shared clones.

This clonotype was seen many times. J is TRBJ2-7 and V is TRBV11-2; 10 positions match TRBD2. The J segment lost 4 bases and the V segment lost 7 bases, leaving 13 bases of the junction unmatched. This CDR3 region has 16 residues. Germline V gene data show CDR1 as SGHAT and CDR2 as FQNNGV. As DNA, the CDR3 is TGTGCCAGCACCGAGATAGGGCTAGCGGGAGAGTACGAGCAGTACTTC. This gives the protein CASTEIGLAGEYEQYF.

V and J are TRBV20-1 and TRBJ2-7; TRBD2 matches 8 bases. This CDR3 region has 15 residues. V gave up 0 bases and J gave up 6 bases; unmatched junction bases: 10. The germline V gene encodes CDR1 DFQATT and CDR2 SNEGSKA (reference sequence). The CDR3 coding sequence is TGCAGTGCTAGAGATCCAATAGCGGGACCCTCCGAGCAGTACTTC. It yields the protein CSARDPIAGPSEQYF.

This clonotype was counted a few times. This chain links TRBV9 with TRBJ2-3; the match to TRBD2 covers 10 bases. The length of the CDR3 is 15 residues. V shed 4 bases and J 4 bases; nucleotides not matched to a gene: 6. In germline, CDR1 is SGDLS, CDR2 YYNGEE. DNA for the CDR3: TGTGCCAGCAGCCGATCAGCGGGAGGGCCAGATACGCAGTATTTT. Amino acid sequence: CASSRSAGGPDTQYF.

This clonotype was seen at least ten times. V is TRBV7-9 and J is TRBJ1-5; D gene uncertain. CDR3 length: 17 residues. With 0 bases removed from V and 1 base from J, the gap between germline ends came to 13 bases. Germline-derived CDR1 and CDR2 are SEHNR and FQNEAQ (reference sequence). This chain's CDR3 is CASSLAGMEESNQPQHF. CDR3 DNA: TGTGCCAGCAGCTTAGCGGGGATGGAGGAGAGCAATCAGCCCCAGCATTTT.

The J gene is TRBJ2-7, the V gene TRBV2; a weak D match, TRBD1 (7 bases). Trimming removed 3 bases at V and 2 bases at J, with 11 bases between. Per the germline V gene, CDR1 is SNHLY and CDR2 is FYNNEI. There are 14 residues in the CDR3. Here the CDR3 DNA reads TGTGCCAGCAGTGAGACAGGGAGGACCTACGAGCAGTACTTC. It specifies CASSETGRTYEQYF.

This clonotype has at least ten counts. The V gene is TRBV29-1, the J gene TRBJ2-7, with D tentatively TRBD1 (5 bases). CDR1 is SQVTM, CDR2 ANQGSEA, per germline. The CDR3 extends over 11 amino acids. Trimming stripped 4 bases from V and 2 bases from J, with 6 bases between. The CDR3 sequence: CSVGRAYEQYF. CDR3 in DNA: TGCAGCGTTGGCAGGGCCTACGAGCAGTACTTC.

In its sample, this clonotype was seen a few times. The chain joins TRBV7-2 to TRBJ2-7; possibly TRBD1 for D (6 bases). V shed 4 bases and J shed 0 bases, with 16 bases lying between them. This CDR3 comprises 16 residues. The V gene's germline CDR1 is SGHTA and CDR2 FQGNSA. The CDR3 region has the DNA TGTGCCAGCAGCTCCCGGACAGAGCAACCCTCCTACGAGCAGTACTTC. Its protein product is CASSSRTEQPSYEQYF. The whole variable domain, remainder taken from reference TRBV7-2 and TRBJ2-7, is GAGVSQSPSNKVTEKGKDVELRCDPISGHTALYWYRQSLGQGLEFLIYFQGNSAPDKSGLPSDRFSAERTGGSVSTLTIQRTQQEDSAVYLCASSSRTEQPSYEQYFGPGTRLTVT.

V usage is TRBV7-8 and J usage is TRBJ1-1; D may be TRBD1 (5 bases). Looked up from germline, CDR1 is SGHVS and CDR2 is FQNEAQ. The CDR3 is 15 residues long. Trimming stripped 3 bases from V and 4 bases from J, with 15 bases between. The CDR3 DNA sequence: TGTGCCAGCAGCTTTCAGCCGGGGGAGACCACTGAAGCTTTCTTT. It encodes CASSFQPGETTEAFF.

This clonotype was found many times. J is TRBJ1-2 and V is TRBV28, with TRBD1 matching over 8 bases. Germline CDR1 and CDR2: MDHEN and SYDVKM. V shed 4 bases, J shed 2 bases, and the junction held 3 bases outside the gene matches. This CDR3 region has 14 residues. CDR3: CASSWTGLNYGYTF. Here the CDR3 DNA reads TGTGCCAGCAGTTGGACAGGGCTAAACTATGGCTACACCTTC.

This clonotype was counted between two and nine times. This chain's CDR3 is CASSLSGAGEQYF. The CDR3 bases are TGTGCCAGCAGCTTATCTGGGGCAGGAGAGCAGTACTTC. The V gene is TRBV7-9, the J gene TRBJ2-7, with D perhaps matching TRBD1 (5 bases). There are 13 residues in the CDR3. The V gene lost 2 bases and the J gene lost 7 bases, with 12 bases spanning the gap. Germline CDR1 is SEHNR and CDR2 is FQNEAQ (reference sequence).

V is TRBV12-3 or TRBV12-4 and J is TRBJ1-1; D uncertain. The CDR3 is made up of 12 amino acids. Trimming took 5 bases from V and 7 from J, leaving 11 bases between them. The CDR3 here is CASSIGLYEAFF. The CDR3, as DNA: TGTGCCAGCAGTATTGGGCTTTATGAAGCTTTCTTT.

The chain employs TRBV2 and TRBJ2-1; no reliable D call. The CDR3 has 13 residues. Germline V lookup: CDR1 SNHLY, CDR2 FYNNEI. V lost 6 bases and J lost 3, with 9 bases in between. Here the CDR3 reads CASRLQSYNEQFF. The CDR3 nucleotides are TGTGCCAGCAGGTTGCAAAGCTACAATGAGCAGTTCTTC.

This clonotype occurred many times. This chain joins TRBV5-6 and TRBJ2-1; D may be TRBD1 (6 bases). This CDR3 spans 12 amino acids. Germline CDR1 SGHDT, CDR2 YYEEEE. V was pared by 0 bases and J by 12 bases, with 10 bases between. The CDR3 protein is CASSLGARGQFF. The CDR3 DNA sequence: TGTGCCAGCAGCTTGGGGGCCAGGGGGCAGTTCTTC.

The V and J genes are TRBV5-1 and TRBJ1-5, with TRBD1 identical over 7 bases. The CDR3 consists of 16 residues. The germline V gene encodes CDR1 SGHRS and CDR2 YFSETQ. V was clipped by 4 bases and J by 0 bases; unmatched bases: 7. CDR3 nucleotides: TGCGCCAGCAGCGGAACCGGGACAGATAGCAATCAGCCCCAGCATTTT. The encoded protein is CASSGTGTDSNQPQHF.

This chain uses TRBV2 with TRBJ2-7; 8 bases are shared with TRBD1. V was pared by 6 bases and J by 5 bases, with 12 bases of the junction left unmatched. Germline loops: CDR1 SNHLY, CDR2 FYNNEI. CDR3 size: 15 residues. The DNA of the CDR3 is TGTGCCAGCAGCGCCGACAGGGGCCTCCTGAACGAGCAGTACTTC. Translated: CASSADRGLLNEQYF. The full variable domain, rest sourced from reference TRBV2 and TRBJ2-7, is EPEVTQTPSHQVTQMGQEVILRCVPISNHLYFYWYRQILGQKVEFLVSFYNNEISEKSEIFDDQFSVERPDGSNFTLKIRSTKLEDSAMYFCASSADRGLLNEQYFGPGTRLTVT.

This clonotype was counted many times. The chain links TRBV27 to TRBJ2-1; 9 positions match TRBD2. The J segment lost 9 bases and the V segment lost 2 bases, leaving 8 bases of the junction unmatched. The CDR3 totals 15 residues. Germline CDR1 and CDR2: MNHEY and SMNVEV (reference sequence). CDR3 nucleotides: TGTGCCAGCAGTTTAGGGGTAGCGGGAGCGTCTGAGCAGTTCTTC. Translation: CASSLGVAGASEQFF.

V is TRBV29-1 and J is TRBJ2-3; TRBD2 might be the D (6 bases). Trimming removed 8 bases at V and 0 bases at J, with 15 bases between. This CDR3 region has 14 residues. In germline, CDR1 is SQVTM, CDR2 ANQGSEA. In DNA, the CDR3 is TGCAGCTTCTCCGGGGGTCGGAGCACAGATACGCAGTATTTT. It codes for CSFSGGRSTDTQYF.

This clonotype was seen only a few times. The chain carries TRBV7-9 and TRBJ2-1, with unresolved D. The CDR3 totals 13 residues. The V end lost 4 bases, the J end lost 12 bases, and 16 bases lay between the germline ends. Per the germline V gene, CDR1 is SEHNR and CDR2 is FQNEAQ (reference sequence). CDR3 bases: TGTGCCAGCAGCTCCCTCGGCACGCTTGGGCAGTTCTTC. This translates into CASSSLGTLGQFF.